This TCR beta chain was recorded in a study of read filtering for tumor transcriptome and immune sequencing (dated by TCRdb to 2020 to 2021). The study in broad terms: The cohort had some 16 male and 11 to 15 female patients with a mean age of about 71 years, ranging from about 45 to 90. By revised international staging, 8 or 9 patients were R-ISS I, some 17 were R-ISS II and more than five were R-ISS III. Using the same bone marrow samples, the study ran both targeted immune repertoire sequencing and bulk whole-transcriptome sequencing and then compared the TCR repertoires from each method. As a main aim, a read-filtering strategy for immune repertoire data was addressed, with the specific question being whether clonotypes supported by a single read should be removed. Per sample, about 4.05 to 11 million TCR-region mapped reads were obtained with IR-seq, compared with only 85 to 1273 with RNA-seq. After DNase treatment, whole-transcriptome libraries were prepared using the TruSeq RNA Access Library Prep Kit. Overall study results and their limits: Compared with RNA-seq, IR-seq captured clonotypes at much higher depth and more reliably, and a smaller IR-seq throughput was enough to identify most shared clonotypes. The sorted CD138-negative fraction was not purified T cells but a mixed bone marrow immune population. When single-read clonotypes were removed, the proportions of shared clonotypes in IR-seq and RNA-seq correlated more strongly. In IR-seq, single-read clonotypes were 80% to 90% of clonotypes but around 3.6% of total reads; in RNA-seq they were approximately 73% of clonotypes and approximately 40% of reads.

Every patient had bone marrow sampled at the time of active disease. Bone marrow mononuclear cells were isolated by Ficoll-Hypaque density gradient centrifugation. CD138-negative cells were obtained by negative selection after labeling with CD138 magnetic microbeads on a MACS separator, removing myeloma plasma cells. Flow cytometry with CD138 antibodies on an Attune NxT was used to check how pure the isolated cells were. TRIzol reagent was used to extract total RNA, which was then quantified with a NanoDrop spectrophotometer. For each patient, the CD138-negative bone marrow sample underwent paired RNA-seq and IR-seq. Regarding this clonotype: Its cognate antigen has yet to be identified. A junction end diverges from the germline sequence, so it may reflect a read error.

TCR libraries were built from 400 ng RNA with the Immunoverse kit, using molecular barcoded adaptors covering alpha/delta and beta/gamma chains. TCR library preparation used the same RNA that went into transcriptome sequencing. Sequencing of TCR libraries was carried out on an Illumina HiSeq 4000 with 2 x 150 cycles. In the paper's pipeline: TCR reads were aligned to human V, D, J and C references and assembled into CDR3 clonotypes with MiXCR, including quality filtering and error correction. The tcR package in R was used to analyze clonotype counts and gene usage diversity. Raw mapping reads were checked after the RNA-seq reads had been mapped by STAR aligner version 2.5.3a onto the human GRCh37 genome. To test how sequencing depth affects detected clonotypes, IR-seq fastq files were randomly downsampled with Seqtk 1.3. Through fastp at Q25 and MiXCR, TCRdb rebuilt clones from the public reads, retaining in-frame beta chains. A single entry per CDR3 protein holds the most common genes and DNA from its merged rows. The V and J calls reflect TCRdb's pipeline rather than the authors' work. The sample yields 65,000 or so distinct CDR3 sequences; around 19% were counted once. The ten most abundant clones make up approximately 11% of the sample.

According to the germline V gene, CDR1 reads SGHVS and CDR2 reads FQNEAQ. The CDR3 spans 17 residues, from the cysteine through the phenylalanine. Only the CDR3 part of the read is kept: 51 bases, read in frame from the first base. The receptor was derived from a donor over 35 with multiple myeloma. Sequenced input: a population of CD138-negative cells sorted from bone marrow. According to the study, the label for this sample's cell subset or site signals: bone marrow mononuclear cells depleted of CD138+ plasma/myeloma cells by negative magnetic selection. The chain uses TRBV7-8 and TRBJ2-5; TRBD2 lines up with 8 middle nucleotides. This receptor carries the CDR3 CAISRMQGSGSRETQYF. The bases read TGTGCCATCAGCCGCATGCAAGGGAGCGGGAGTCGAGAGACCCAGTACTTC.